These 30 T cell receptor beta chains were sequenced from one sample in a study of monozygotic twins with inflammatory bowel disease (dated by TCRdb to about 2019). Libraries were prepared through 5' RACE. Sequenced using an Illumina HiSeq 2500. TCRdb reprocessed the reads, reporting each CDR3 protein sequence once and no DNA. The table kept for this sample lists some 99,000 distinct CDR3 sequences. The ten largest clonotypes hold around an eighth of the sample. Input material: blood. The receptors were sampled from a human donor with ulcerative colitis or Crohn's disease, or a healthy co-twin of an affected twin (not recorded which).

The CDR3: CASSPVMVGSYNEQFF. This chain connects TRBV5-1 to TRBJ2-1. The CDR3 consists of 16 residues. Germline V gene sequence: CDR1 SGHRS, CDR2 YFSETQ.

V is TRBV7-2 and J is TRBJ2-5. From germline, CDR1 is SGHTA and CDR2 FQGNSA. CDR3 length: 13 amino acids. The CDR3 sequence: CASSLSSQETQYF.

The chain joins TRBV11-1 to TRBJ2-1. The CDR3 loop spans 15 amino acids. The germline V gene encodes CDR1 SGHAT and CDR2 FQDESV (reference sequence). CDR3 protein: CASSLQNGPYNEQFF.

The gene calls are TRBV29-1 and TRBJ1-5; TCRdb's D call, TRBD1, is unchecked because there is no DNA. In germline, CDR1 is SQVTM, CDR2 ANQGSEA. The CDR3 runs to 13 residues. The CDR3 spells CSGGQALDQPQHF.

The rearrangement links TRBV7-2 to TRBJ2-2; TCRdb reports TRBD1, a call that lacks DNA to check it against. CDR3 length equals 15 residues. Germline V gene data show CDR1 as SGHTA and CDR2 as FQGNSA. This chain's CDR3 is CASSTRTGGTGELFF.

The gene calls are TRBV28 and TRBJ1-3. The V gene's germline CDR1 is MDHEN and CDR2 SYDVKM. This CDR3 has 15 amino acids. CDR3 protein: CASSLLGTSGNTIYF.

J is TRBJ2-3 and V is TRBV12-3 or TRBV12-4; the D call from TCRdb, TRBD2, cannot be confirmed without DNA. CDR3 length equals 14 residues. This CDR3 reads CASRTSGKIDTQYF.

This chain uses TRBV28 with TRBJ1-4; the D call from TCRdb, TRBD1, cannot be confirmed without DNA. Germline CDR1 reads MDHEN; CDR2 reads SYDVKM. The CDR3 sequence is 14 residues long. CDR3: CASSPWTGIEKLFF.

CDR3 residues: CASSPRSGGETQYF. The J gene is TRBJ2-5, the V gene TRBV18; checking the TCRdb D call of TRBD1 is not possible without DNA. CDR3 length equals 14 residues. CDR1 is KGHSH, CDR2 LQKENI, per germline.

V gene TRBV7-2 combines with J gene TRBJ1-2. This CDR3 region has 11 residues. The V gene's germline CDR1 is SGHTA and CDR2 FQGNSA. The CDR3 sequence is CASSLAADFTF.

The rearrangement joins TRBV11-2 to TRBJ2-7; TCRdb picks TRBD2, but there is no DNA to check that call. CDR1 and CDR2 (germline): SGHAT, FQNNGV. CDR3 length equals 17 residues. The chain's CDR3 is CASSLAASSGKDGEQYF. Supplemented by reference TRBV11-2 and TRBJ2-7, the full variable domain reads EAGVAQSPRYKIIEKRQSVAFWCNPISGHATLYWYQQILGQGPKLLIQFQNNGVVDDSQLPKDRFSAERLKGVDSTLKIQPAKLEDSAVYLCASSLAASSGKDGEQYFGPGTRLTVT.

V is TRBV28 and J is TRBJ2-7; the D gene TCRdb calls, TRBD1, cannot be checked with no DNA. The CDR3 is 15 amino acids. The germline gives CDR1 MDHEN, CDR2 SYDVKM. The CDR3 loop reads CASSFPRDTTYEQYF.

J is TRBJ2-2 and V is TRBV5-1; the TCRdb call, TRBD2, lacks DNA for checking. The CDR3 totals 15 residues. CDR1 SGHRS and CDR2 YFSETQ come from the germline V gene. CDR3 loop: CASSLTSGVTGELFF.

The chain uses TRBV5-1 and TRBJ2-5. From germline, CDR1 is SGHRS and CDR2 YFSETQ. This CDR3 region has 13 residues. CDR3 residues: CASSALEAETQYF.

The chain carries TRBV11-1 and TRBJ2-1; checking the TCRdb D call of TRBD2 is not possible without DNA. Per the germline V gene, CDR1 is SGHAT and CDR2 is FQDESV (reference sequence). This CDR3 region has 20 residues. CDR3 loop: CASSLERASGGIRSYNEQFF.

The chain couples TRBV29-1 to TRBJ2-1. Germline values: CDR1 SQVTM, CDR2 ANQGSEA. This CDR3 is built from 11 residues. CDR3 loop: CSVASYNEQFF.

The chain employs TRBV15 and TRBJ1-1; TCRdb names TRBD1, which stays unverified in the absence of DNA. In germline, CDR1 is LNHNV, CDR2 YYDKDF (reference sequence). The CDR3 contains 14 residues. CDR3 loop: CATSTGGQVTEAFF.

This rearrangement joins TRBV5-1 to TRBJ2-7; TCRdb reports TRBD1, a call that lacks DNA to check it against. The CDR3 contains 15 residues. CDR1 and CDR2 (germline): SGHRS, YFSETQ. The CDR3 spells CASSLTPGQGREQYF.

The V gene is TRBV7-3, the J gene TRBJ2-1. The germline V gene encodes CDR1 SGHTA and CDR2 FQGTGA. CDR3 length: 14 residues. CDR3 loop: CASSVTGPDNEQFF. Full variable domain (outside the CDR3, taken from reference TRBV7-3 and TRBJ2-1): GAGVSQTPSNKVTEKGKYVELRCDPISGHTALYWYRQSLGQGPEFLIYFQGTGAADDSGLPNDRFFAVRPEGSVSTLKIQRTERGDSAVYLCASSVTGPDNEQFFGPGTRLTVL.

The chain combines TRBV18 with TRBJ2-1; the D gene TCRdb calls, TRBD2, cannot be checked with no DNA. Looked up from germline, CDR1 is KGHSH and CDR2 is LQKENI. This CDR3 comprises 15 residues. This CDR3 is CASSLLAGDYNEQFF.

This rearrangement joins TRBV6-2 or TRBV6-3 to TRBJ1-5; as DNA is missing, the TRBD1 call by TCRdb cannot be tested. The CDR3 totals 18 residues. Per germline, CDR1 MNHEY and CDR2 SVGEGT. CDR3 loop: CASSYSYPELYSNQPEHF.

The rearrangement joins TRBV4-1 to TRBJ1-2; there is no DNA to check the TCRdb D call of TRBD1. This CDR3 is 13 amino acids long. CDR1 and CDR2 (germline): MGHRA, YSYEKL. The CDR3 here is CASSLSPWDGYTF.

V is TRBV5-1 and J is TRBJ2-7. The length of the CDR3 is 14 residues. Germline-derived CDR1 and CDR2 are SGHRS and YFSETQ. The CDR3 here is CASSFSLANYEQYF. Full variable domain (outside the CDR3, taken from reference TRBV5-1 and TRBJ2-7): KAGVTQTPRYLIKTRGQQVTLSCSPISGHRSVSWYQQTPGQGLQFLFEYFSETQRNKGNFPGRFSGRQFSNSRSEMNVSTLELGDSALYLCASSFSLANYEQYFGPGTRLTVT.

V is TRBV5-1 and J is TRBJ1-1; TCRdb lists TRBD1, though no DNA is available to test this call. The CDR3 is 14 residues long. CDR1 is SGHRS and CDR2 is YFSETQ in the germline V gene. Here the CDR3 reads CASTLEGVNTEAFF.

The J gene is TRBJ1-6, the V gene TRBV28; TCRdb designates TRBD1, a call that cannot be tested without DNA. This CDR3 spans 14 amino acids. Looked up from germline, CDR1 is MDHEN and CDR2 is SYDVKM. The CDR3 protein is CATKDRDPYSPLHF. Filled out from reference TRBV28 and TRBJ1-6, the complete variable domain reads DVKVTQSSRYLVKRTGEKVFLECVQDMDHENMFWYRQDPGLGLRLIYFSYDVKMKEKGDIPEGYSVSREKKERFSLILESASTNQTSMYLCATKDRDPYSPLHFGNGTRLTVT.

The chain uses TRBV6-2 or TRBV6-3 and TRBJ1-2. Germline assignment: CDR1 MNHEY and CDR2 SVGEGT. This CDR3 has 14 amino acids. The CDR3 sequence is CASSRTGWDYGYTF.

The chain recombines TRBV7-9 with TRBJ1-4. The CDR3 sequence is 14 residues long. CDR1 and CDR2 (germline): SEHNR, FQNEAQ (reference sequence). Here the CDR3 reads CASSLGTPNEKLFF.

The chain combines TRBV10-3 with TRBJ1-1; TCRdb selects TRBD1, and the lack of DNA leaves this call unchecked. Germline-derived CDR1 and CDR2 are ENHRY and SYGVKD. The CDR3 covers 12 residues. This chain's CDR3 is CAISESGGSTFF.

This rearrangement joins TRBV20-1 to TRBJ1-1. The CDR3 contains 14 residues. CDR1 DFQATT and CDR2 SNEGSKA come from the germline V gene (reference sequence). The CDR3 reads CSARGSGMNTEAFF.

The chain has TRBV18 and TRBJ2-2; TCRdb names TRBD1, which stays unverified in the absence of DNA. The germline V gene has CDR1 KGHSH and CDR2 LQKENI. There are 15 residues in the CDR3. CDR3 in amino acids: CASSLQGQNTGELFF. The full variable domain, with the rest looked up from reference TRBV18 and TRBJ2-2, is NAGVMQNPRHLVRRRGQEARLRCSPMKGHSHVYWYRQLPEEGLKFMVYLQKENIIDESGMPKERFSAEFPKEGPSILRIQQVVRGDSAAYFCASSLQGQNTGELFFGEGSRLTVL.